The 32 T cell receptor beta chains in this list originate from one sample, sequenced in a study of blood T cell repertoires in COVID-19. Measured with immunoSEQ multiplex PCR; TCRdb has only the in-frame clones, and not every one. The table records about 330,000 clones, roughly nine tenths of them present only once. The sequenced material came from PBMCs or T cells enriched from blood (not recorded which). Receptors originate from a woman younger than 45 who had recovered from COVID-19.

The V and J genes are TRBV4-3 and TRBJ2-3; TRBD2 aligns across 10 bases. V dropped 3 bases and J dropped 2; count of bases not matched to a gene: 5. This CDR3 is built from 16 residues. Germline-derived CDR1 and CDR2 are LGHNA and YSLEER. The CDR3 spells CASSHLLAGTTDTQYF. CDR3 in DNA: TGCGCCAGCAGCCACTTACTAGCGGGAACCACAGATACGCAGTATTTT.

This clone was counted between two and nine times. The rearrangement links TRBV4-3 to TRBJ2-7; TRBD1 aligns across 11 bases. Germline lookup yields CDR1 LGHNA and CDR2 YSLEER. Unmatched junction bases numbered 6, after V lost 1 base and J lost 4 bases. This CDR3 has 16 amino acids. The chain's CDR3 is CASSQAAGTGGYEQYF. The CDR3 nucleotides are TGCGCCAGCAGCCAAGCTGCGGGGACAGGGGGTTACGAGCAGTACTTC.

This clone was detected once. This sequence joins TRBV5-3 and TRBJ2-7, with a possible D match to TRBD1 (6 bases). TRBV5-3 is filed as an ORF, its function uncertain. V shed 2 bases and J shed 3 bases, with 12 bases lying between them. The CDR3 has 14 residues. The CDR3 region is CARSFAPGHYEQYF. Written as DNA, the CDR3 is TGTGCCAGAAGCTTTGCCCCGGGACACTACGAGCAGTACTTC.

The chain recombines TRBV7-6 with TRBJ2-6; perhaps TRBD1 as D (5 bases). The CDR3 contains 16 residues. V was shortened by 5 bases and J by 0 bases, with 11 bases between the two germline ends. CDR1 and CDR2 from the germline V gene are SGHVS and FNYEAQ. Written as DNA, the CDR3 is TGTGCCAGCAGCAAGACAGTGCTCTCTGGGGCCAACGTCCTGACTTTC. This gives the protein CASSKTVLSGANVLTF.

The J gene is TRBJ1-6, the V gene TRBV5-8; 8 bases align to TRBD1. Germline V lookup: CDR1 SGHTS, CDR2 YDEGEE. Losses at the gene ends were 4 bases for V and 12 bases for J; bases not matched to a gene: 9. This CDR3 contains 14 residues. The CDR3 is CASSAGQGAIPLHF. The CDR3 DNA reads as TGTGCCAGCAGCGCGGGGCAGGGGGCAATACCCCTCCACTTT.

As to this clone: Other DNA sequences in the sample encode the same CDR3. The rearrangement joins TRBV28 to TRBJ2-7; D perhaps matches TRBD1 (6 bases). CDR3 length: 13 amino acids. V dropped 6 bases and J dropped 3 bases, with 12 bases sitting between them. Germline V lookup: CDR1 MDHEN, CDR2 SYDVKM. The CDR3 coding sequence is TGTGCCAGCAGCCCGACAGGAGTCTACGAGCAGTACTTC. Translating gives CASSPTGVYEQYF.

The chain is built from TRBV5-4 and TRBJ1-1; TRBD1 matches at 7 bases. With 3 bases clipped from V and 0 bases from J, the junction kept 2 bases outside the gene matches. The CDR3 covers 14 residues. Germline assignment: CDR1 SGHNT and CDR2 YYREEE (reference sequence). The CDR3 reads CASSSGQMNTEAFF. The CDR3 DNA reads as TGTGCCAGCAGCTCGGGACAGATGAACACTGAAGCTTTCTTT. The entire variable domain, with the rest obtained from reference TRBV5-4 and TRBJ1-1, is as follows: ETGVTQSPTHLIKTRGQQVTLRCSSQSGHNTVSWYQQALGQGPQFIFQYYREEENGRGNFPPRFSGLQFPNYSSELNVNALELDDSALYLCASSSGQMNTEAFFGQGTRLTVV.

This chain links TRBV5-8 with TRBJ2-1, with D perhaps TRBD1 (5 bases). This CDR3 spans 12 amino acids. The V and J ends lost 0 bases and 12 bases respectively, with 10 bases between them. Germline lookup yields CDR1 SGHTS and CDR2 YDEGEE. As DNA, the CDR3 is TGTGCCAGCAGCTTGGACAGGCCATGGCAGTTCTTC. Residues: CASSLDRPWQFF.

The gene calls are TRBV18 and TRBJ1-3; D is uncertain. Trimming took 6 bases from V and 0 from J, leaving 15 bases between them. In germline, CDR1 is KGHSH, CDR2 LQKENI. The CDR3 length is 16 residues. The CDR3 sequence: CASSPRTFSSGNTIYF. The CDR3 coding sequence is TGTGCCAGCTCCCCTAGGACTTTCAGCTCTGGAAACACCATATATTTT.

The count of this clone is one. One end of the junction does not line up with germline, which may come from a read error. The chain links TRBV7-7 to TRBJ2-2; D may be TRBD1 (6 bases). The CDR3 extends over 15 amino acids. Germline CDR1 is SSHAT and CDR2 is FNYEAQ (reference sequence). CDR3: CASSPGVTNTGELFF. As DNA, the CDR3 is TGTGCTAGCAGCCCAGGGGTTACGAACACCGGGGAGCTGTTTTTT.

The rearrangement links TRBV5-1 to TRBJ2-5; D ambiguous. CDR1 and CDR2 from the germline V gene are SGHRS and YFSETQ. Trimming pared 0 bases from V and 0 bases from J, leaving 12 bases between. The CDR3 consists of 16 residues. The CDR3 nucleotides read TGCGCCAGCAGCTTGGGGTCTACAGCCTACCAAGAGACCCAGTACTTC. Its protein is CASSLGSTAYQETQYF.

The chain carries TRBV27 and TRBJ1-1; 8 nucleotides agree with TRBD1. Germline CDR1 is MNHEY and CDR2 is SMNVEV (reference sequence). This CDR3 is 13 amino acids long. Trimming took 6 bases from V and 1 from J; bases not matched to a gene: 1. The chain's CDR3 is CASRTGANTEAFF. CDR3 in DNA: TGTGCCAGCAGGACAGGGGCGAACACTGAAGCTTTCTTT.

V is TRBV11-2 and J is TRBJ2-2, with D unclear. Deletions cut 2 bases from V and 6 bases from J, with 4 bases between. CDR1 and CDR2 from the germline V gene are SGHAT and FQNNGV. The length of the CDR3 is 12 residues. CDR3 coding DNA: TGTGCCAGCAGCTTAAGCTCCGGGGAGCTGTTTTTT. Residues: CASSLSSGELFF.

This clone occurred once. Here the CDR3 DNA reads TGTGCCAGCAGCCCGGGACAGGGGAACTATGGCTACACCTTC. Translating it yields CASSPGQGNYGYTF. The chain has TRBV9 and TRBJ1-2; 10 nucleotides line up with TRBD1. V lost 4 bases to trimming and J lost 2 bases; unmatched junction nucleotides: 2. Germline loops: CDR1 SGDLS, CDR2 YYNGEE. CDR3 size: 14 residues.

The chain couples TRBV28 to TRBJ1-6; D is unresolved. Germline V gives CDR1 MDHEN, CDR2 SYDVKM. Trimming stripped 2 bases from V and 9 bases from J, with 14 bases between. CDR3 length: 15 amino acids. DNA of the CDR3: TGTGCCAGCAGTTTAAACGCCGGAAGAGGTTCACCCCTCCACTTT. As protein: CASSLNAGRGSPLHF.

This clone was counted once. This chain uses TRBV6-2 or TRBV6-3 with TRBJ1-5, with a possible D match to TRBD1 (6 bases). The CDR3 sequence is 15 residues long. Germline assignment: CDR1 MNHEY and CDR2 SVGEGT. The V end was cut by 5 bases, the J end by 2 bases, with 13 bases between. The CDR3 region is CASSQPGVGNQPQHF. Written as DNA, the CDR3 is TGTGCCAGCAGTCAACCAGGGGTGGGCAATCAGCCCCAGCATTTT.

The chain has TRBV28 and TRBJ1-5, with D unresolved. This CDR3 comprises 12 residues. V lost 5 bases to trimming and J lost 9 bases, with 11 bases between them. In germline, CDR1 is MDHEN, CDR2 SYDVKM. The CDR3 DNA reads as TGTGCCAGCAGTGGCTATTCGGGGCCCCAGCATTTT. Amino acids: CASSGYSGPQHF.

The chain recombines TRBV7-9 with TRBJ2-2; no definite D call. Trimming shortened V by 1 base and J by 3 bases, and 12 bases separated the two germline ends. The CDR3 contains 16 residues. In germline, CDR1 is SEHNR, CDR2 FQNEAQ (reference sequence). The CDR3 sequence: CASSLGPRFYTGELFF. The CDR3 nucleotides read TGTGCCAGCAGCTTAGGACCGAGGTTTTACACCGGGGAGCTGTTTTTT.

This chain joins TRBV3-1 (or the pseudogene TRBV3-2) and TRBJ2-1; perhaps TRBD2 as D (5 bases). Per the germline V gene, CDR1 is LGHDT and CDR2 is YNNKEL (reference sequence). V lost 2 bases and J 0 bases, leaving 8 bases between the germline ends. This CDR3 has 15 amino acids. The CDR3 DNA is TGTGCCAGCAGCCAAAGCCGGGGCTCCTACAATGAGCAGTTCTTC. Protein product: CASSQSRGSYNEQFF.

The genes are TRBV18 and TRBJ1-2, with D unclear. Germline loops: CDR1 KGHSH, CDR2 LQKENI. This CDR3 is 16 amino acids long. V lost 3 bases and J lost 10, with 24 bases in between. The CDR3 nucleotides read TGTGCCAGCTCACCTTCTTCGACTATGACGGCACTGGCCTACACCTTC. The encoded protein is CASSPSSTMTALAYTF.

The J gene is TRBJ1-3, the V gene TRBV4-1; 10 bases line up with TRBD1. V dropped 0 bases and J dropped 1; count of bases not matched to a gene: 0. CDR1 is MGHRA and CDR2 is YSYEKL in the germline V gene. The CDR3 runs 16 residues. DNA for the CDR3: TGCGCCAGCAGCCAAGAGGGACAGGGGTCTGGAAACACCATATATTTT. Translation gives CASSQEGQGSGNTIYF.

This clone was detected once. This chain joins TRBV5-1 and TRBJ2-3; a possible D gene is TRBD2 (5 bases). Germline-derived CDR1 and CDR2 are SGHRS and YFSETQ. V was trimmed by 4 bases and J by 8 bases, leaving 20 bases between them. The CDR3 covers 15 residues. The CDR3 nucleotides are TGCGCCAGCAGCACTCTGGGCGGTGGGGAGTTTACGCAGTATTTT. It yields the protein CASSTLGGGEFTQYF.

This chain joins TRBV28 and TRBJ1-6; D gene unclear. The ends were cut back, 5 bases at V and 10 bases at J, with 15 bases in the middle. Germline loops: CDR1 MDHEN, CDR2 SYDVKM. The CDR3 runs 14 residues. The CDR3 DNA follows: TGTGCCAGCAGTCCCCCTCGCGGGATCTCACCCCTCCACTTT. Translating it yields CASSPPRGISPLHF.

The count of this clone is one. This chain joins TRBV2 and TRBJ1-1; TRBD1 is a possible D gene (5 bases). The V end was cut by 7 bases, the J end by 2 bases, with 11 bases between. In germline, CDR1 is SNHLY, CDR2 FYNNEI. The CDR3 covers 13 residues. CDR3: CASTTQGNTEAFF. For the CDR3, the DNA is TGTGCCAGCACAACCCAGGGTAACACTGAAGCTTTCTTT.

The chain employs TRBV6-5 and TRBJ2-3; D perhaps matches TRBD1 (6 bases). The germline V gene has CDR1 MNHEY and CDR2 SVGAGI. The CDR3 consists of 16 residues. The V gene lost 2 bases and the J gene lost 4 bases, with 16 bases spanning the gap. Here the CDR3 DNA reads TGTGCCAGCAGTTACCGACAACCACAGGGTCCAGATACGCAGTATTTT. Its protein is CASSYRQPQGPDTQYF.

This rearrangement joins TRBV6-2 or TRBV6-3 to TRBJ1-1; 8 bases are a match to TRBD1. Per germline, CDR1 MNHEY and CDR2 SVGEGT. CDR3 length equals 12 residues. V lost 2 bases and J lost 7; bases outside the gene matches: 0. The CDR3 sequence: CASSYGTGEAFF. The DNA of the CDR3 is TGTGCCAGCAGTTACGGGACAGGTGAAGCTTTCTTT.

This clone has a single count. This chain joins TRBV28 and TRBJ1-2; D is uncertain. Germline V gives CDR1 MDHEN, CDR2 SYDVKM. This CDR3 has 13 residues. V lost 1 base and J lost 5, with 8 bases in between. CDR3 bases: TGTGCCAGCAGTTTATCGGGGTTTTATGGCTACACCTTC. Protein product: CASSLSGFYGYTF.

V and J are TRBV6-5 and TRBJ2-2, with D possibly being TRBD1 (6 bases). Between the trimmed V and J ends, which lost 2 bases and 9 bases, there was a span of 16 bases. Germline lookup yields CDR1 MNHEY and CDR2 SVGAGI. This CDR3 has 15 amino acids. The CDR3 loop reads CASSYGQSGARELFF. The DNA for the CDR3 is TGTGCCAGCAGTTACGGACAGTCGGGTGCTAGGGAGCTGTTTTTT.

The V gene is TRBV5-1, the J gene TRBJ1-6, with a possible D match to TRBD1 (5 bases). Trimming cost V 4 bases and J 5 bases, with 13 bases left between them. The CDR3 spans 15 residues. The germline V gene encodes CDR1 SGHRS and CDR2 YFSETQ. As DNA, the CDR3 is TGCGCCAGCAGCAAGGGGTTGGTGGATAATTCACCCCTCCACTTT. Amino acids: CASSKGLVDNSPLHF.

V gene TRBV4-1 combines with J gene TRBJ2-2, with 9 bases matching TRBD2. Trimming took 7 bases from V and 4 from J; bases not matched to a gene: 16. The CDR3 totals 18 residues. CDR1 is MGHRA and CDR2 is YSYEKL in the germline V gene. The CDR3 sequence is CASKGGSGRPGSTGELFF. The CDR3 DNA is TGCGCCAGCAAAGGGGGCAGCGGGAGGCCTGGGAGCACCGGGGAGCTGTTTTTT.

J is TRBJ2-4 and V is TRBV28; D ambiguous. The CDR3 consists of 14 residues. Trimming cost V 4 bases and J 6 bases, with 13 bases left between them. Germline V lookup: CDR1 MDHEN, CDR2 SYDVKM. In DNA form, the CDR3 reads TGTGCCAGCAGTTCCGCGCGCCTAGTAAACATTCAGTACTTC. It specifies CASSSARLVNIQYF.

The chain carries TRBV5-1 and TRBJ1-1, with D possibly matching TRBD1 (5 bases). The CDR3 covers 14 residues. Trimming cost V 4 bases and J 1 base, with 11 bases left between them. Germline CDR1 is SGHRS and CDR2 is YFSETQ. The CDR3 is CASSEPQANTEAFF. The DNA for the CDR3 is TGCGCCAGCAGCGAACCACAGGCGAACACTGAAGCTTTCTTT.